The rows below give T cell receptor beta chains drawn from one sample of a study of blood T cell repertoires in COVID-19. TCRdb's copy holds only in-frame clones and misses some; the assay was immunoSEQ multiplex PCR. The sample includes 150,000 to 200,000 clones, around 82% of them seen just once. The sequenced sample consisted of peripheral blood. These receptors originate from a woman at least 80 years old with acute or convalescent COVID-19. The CDR3 runs from the conserved cysteine through the conserved F or W. Each record gives: clone size, D gene, CDR3 length, J gene, V gene, CDR3 DNA, CDR3 protein. D genes are given only for firm matches. The size entry is marked missing in some rows and otherwise reads once, few, many or a size class.

.,.,16,TRBJ1-5,TRBV4-1,TGCGCCAGCAGCCAAGAACACGGGATTCCCAATCAGCCCCAGCATTTT,CASSQEHGIPNQPQHF
.,TRBD1,14,TRBJ2-5,TRBV7-7,TGTGCCAGCAGCAGAGACAGGGGGCAAGAGACCCAGTACTTC,CASSRDRGQETQYF
.,TRBD1,15,TRBJ2-5,TRBV6-2/TRBV6-3,TGTGCCAGCAGTTACCTCCGGGACAGGGGCCCGACCCAGTACTTC,CASSYLRDRGPTQYF
.,TRBD2,14,TRBJ2-1,TRBV30,TGTGCCTGGAGTGGATTAGCGGGAGGGTATGAGCAGTTCTTC,CAWSGLAGGYEQFF
.,TRBD1,15,TRBJ1-2,TRBV11-2,TGTGCCAGCACCCCGGGGGGGACAGCTAACTATGGCTACACCTTC,CASTPGGTANYGYTF
few,.,13,TRBJ2-2,TRBV4-1,TGCGCCAGCAGCGGACGGGGGACCGGGGAGCTGTTTTTT,CASSGRGTGELFF
.,.,13,TRBJ1-2,TRBV5-4,TGTGCCAGCAGCGCCGACAGGAACTATGGCTACACCTTC,CASSADRNYGYTF
.,TRBD2,19,TRBJ2-2,TRBV9,TGTGCCAGCAGCGTATGGAAGGGACTAGCGGGGTGGGACACCGGGGAGCTGTTTTTT,CASSVWKGLAGWDTGELFF
.,TRBD2,19,TRBJ2-1,TRBV19,TGTGCCAGTAGTATAGCGACTAGCGGCCCTCGGAGCTCCTACAATGAGCAGTTCTTC,CASSIATSGPRSSYNEQFF
.,.,13,TRBJ1-5,TRBV19,TGTGCCACTGCACAGGATGCCAATCAGCCCCAGCATTTT,CATAQDANQPQHF
.,TRBD1,18,TRBJ1-3,TRBV5-1,TGCGCCAGCAGCTTGGTTCCCGGGACAGGGCGCACGGGAAACACCATATATTTT,CASSLVPGTGRTGNTIYF